This T cell receptor beta chain was obtained from a study of regulatory T cells in long-lasting Graves disease. In the study overall: Treatment with antithyroid drugs for over 5 years, together with positive TSH receptor antibodies, meant persistent Graves' disease.

Study-wide results and limits: There were preferences for TRBV28, TRBJ1-2 and TRBJ2-5 in persistent disease.

Trimming cost V 4 bases and J 6 bases; bases outside gene matches: 5. CDR3 length: 15 amino acids. Germline CDR1 LNHDA, CDR2 SQIVND (reference sequence). As to time point: persistent/refractory GD, antithyroid drugs over 5 years with positive TRAb. Extracted PBMC RNA gave rise to the TCR library. It was American Thyroid Association guidelines that determined Graves' disease diagnosis. Concerning this clonotype itself: Its specificity is not known.

Building the TCR beta libraries relied on iRepertoire HTBI primers, and CDR3 regions underwent Arm-PCR. TCRdb called the multiplex PCR reads again in MiXCR, with one record for every CDR3 protein. The sample has 390,000 or so distinct CDR3 sequences, approximately 25% seen once. The sample here was peripheral blood mononuclear cells (PBMCs), taken when the disease was refractory, from a patient treated with antithyroid drugs. This sequence originates from a middle-aged woman with Graves disease. This rearrangement joins TRBV19 to TRBJ2-7, with TRBD2 identical over 14 bases. The CDR3 DNA reads as TGTGCCAGTAGTAGGGATGGACTAGCGGGAGGCGAGCAGTACTTC. Translated: CASSRDGLAGGEQYF.